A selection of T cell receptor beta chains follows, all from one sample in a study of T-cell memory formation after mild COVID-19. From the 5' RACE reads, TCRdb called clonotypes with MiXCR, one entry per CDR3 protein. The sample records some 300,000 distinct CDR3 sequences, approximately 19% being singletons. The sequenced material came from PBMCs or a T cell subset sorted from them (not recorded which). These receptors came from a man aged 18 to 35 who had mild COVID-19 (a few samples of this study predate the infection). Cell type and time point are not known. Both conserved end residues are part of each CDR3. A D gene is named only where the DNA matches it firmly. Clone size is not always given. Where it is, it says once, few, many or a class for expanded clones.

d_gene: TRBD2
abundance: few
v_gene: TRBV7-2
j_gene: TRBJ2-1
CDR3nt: TGTGCCAGCAGCTTAGTAACTAGCGGTTGGGATGAGCAGTTCTTC
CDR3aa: CASSLVTSGWDEQFF

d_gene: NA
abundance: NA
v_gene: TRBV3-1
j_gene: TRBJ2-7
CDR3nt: TGTGCCAGCAGCCAAGATGGCAGGGCGGCCTACGAGCAGTACTTC
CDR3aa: CASSQDGRAAYEQYF

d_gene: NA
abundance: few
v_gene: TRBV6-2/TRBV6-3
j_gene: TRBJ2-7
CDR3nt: TGTGCCAGCAGTTTCAGGGGGGGCTACAACTACGAGCAGTACTTC
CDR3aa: CASSFRGGYNYEQYF

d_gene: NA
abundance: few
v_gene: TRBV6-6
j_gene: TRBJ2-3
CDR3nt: TGTGCCAGCAGTTACGGGGCGGCAGGGGGCACAGATACGCAGTATTTT
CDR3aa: CASSYGAAGGTDTQYF

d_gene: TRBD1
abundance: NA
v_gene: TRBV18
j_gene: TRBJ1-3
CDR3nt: TGTGCCAGCTCACCTACAGGGGGAGGAAACACCATATATTTT
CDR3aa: CASSPTGGGNTIYF

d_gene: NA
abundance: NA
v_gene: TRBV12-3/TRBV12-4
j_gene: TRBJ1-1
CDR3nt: TGTGCCAGCAGTTTCACCTTAGTTCTGGAGGACACTGAAGCTTTCTTT
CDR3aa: CASSFTLVLEDTEAFF

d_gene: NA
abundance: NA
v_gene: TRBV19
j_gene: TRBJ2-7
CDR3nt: TGTGCCAGTAGTTGGAGGGTAGGAGGCTACGAGCAGTACTTC
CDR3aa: CASSWRVGGYEQYF

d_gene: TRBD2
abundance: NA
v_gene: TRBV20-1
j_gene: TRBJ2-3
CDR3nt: TGCAGTGCTAGGCGGGCCCTCGGGACTATCGGCACAGATACGCAGTATTTT
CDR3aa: CSARRALGTIGTDTQYF

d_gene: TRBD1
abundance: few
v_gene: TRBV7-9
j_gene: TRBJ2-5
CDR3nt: TGTGCCAGCAGCTTAGCGTTCGGGACAGGGAGCCAAGAGACCCAGTACTTC
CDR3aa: CASSLAFGTGSQETQYF

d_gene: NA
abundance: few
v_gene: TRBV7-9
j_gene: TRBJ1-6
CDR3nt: TGTGCCAGCAGCTTAACGGTGGGACCCACGGGGTCCGGGGGTTCACCCCTCCACTTT
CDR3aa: CASSLTVGPTGSGGSPLHF

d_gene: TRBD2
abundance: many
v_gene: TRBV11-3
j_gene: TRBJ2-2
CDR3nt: TGTGCCAGCAGCGGGGGACTAGCGGACGGGGAGCTGTTTTTT
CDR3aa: CASSGGLADGELFF

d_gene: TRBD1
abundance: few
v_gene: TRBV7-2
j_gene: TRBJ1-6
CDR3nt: TGTGCCAGCAGCTTAAGGATACAGGGGAATTCACCCCTCCACTTT
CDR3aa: CASSLRIQGNSPLHF

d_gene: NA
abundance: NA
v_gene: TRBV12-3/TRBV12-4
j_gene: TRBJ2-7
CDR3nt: TGTGCCAGCAGTTTGCACGTACTCTCCTACGAGCAGTACTTC
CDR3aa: CASSLHVLSYEQYF

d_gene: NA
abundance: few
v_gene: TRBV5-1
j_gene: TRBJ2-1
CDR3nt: TGCGCCAGCAGCATGGGGGCCGTATACAATGAGCAGTTCTTC
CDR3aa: CASSMGAVYNEQFF

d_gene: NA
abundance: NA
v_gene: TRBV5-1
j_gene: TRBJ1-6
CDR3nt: TGCGCCAGCAGTGACCGGAGTTCACCCCTCCACTTT
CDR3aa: CASSDRSSPLHF

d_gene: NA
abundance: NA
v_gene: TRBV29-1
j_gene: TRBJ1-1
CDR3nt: TGCAGCGTCTCACACCGATGGGGGTTTCAAGCTTTCTTT
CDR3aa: CSVSHRWGFQAFF

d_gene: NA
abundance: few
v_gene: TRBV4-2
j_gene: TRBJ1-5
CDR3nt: TGTGCCAGCAGCCAAGAGGATGGGGTCGGTAATCAGCCCCAGCATTTT
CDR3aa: CASSQEDGVGNQPQHF

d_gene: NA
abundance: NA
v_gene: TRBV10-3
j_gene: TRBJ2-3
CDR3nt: TGTGCCATCAGTTTCCAGCCTAGTACAGATACGCAGTATTTT
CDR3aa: CAISFQPSTDTQYF

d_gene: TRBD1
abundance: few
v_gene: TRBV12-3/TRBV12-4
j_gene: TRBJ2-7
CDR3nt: TGTGCCAGCACCCCGACAGGGATAGGGACCTACGAGCAGTACTTC
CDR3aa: CASTPTGIGTYEQYF

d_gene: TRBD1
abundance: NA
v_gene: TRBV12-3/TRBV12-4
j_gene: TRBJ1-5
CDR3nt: TGTGCCAGCAGACCGACAGGGTCCCCCAATCAGCCCCAGCATTTT
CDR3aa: CASRPTGSPNQPQHF

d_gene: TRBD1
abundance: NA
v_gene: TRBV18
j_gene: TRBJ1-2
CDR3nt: TGTGCCAGCTCACCCCAAGGACAGGGGATGAACTATGGCTACACCTTC
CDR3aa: CASSPQGQGMNYGYTF

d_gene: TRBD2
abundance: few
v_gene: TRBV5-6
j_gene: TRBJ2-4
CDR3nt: TGTGCCAGCAGCTTTACGGGGGGGTTAAACATTCAGTACTTC
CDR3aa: CASSFTGGLNIQYF

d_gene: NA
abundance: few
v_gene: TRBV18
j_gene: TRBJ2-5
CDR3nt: TGTGCCAGCTCACCTCCCGACCAAGTGGCCCAGTACTTC
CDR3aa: CASSPPDQVAQYF

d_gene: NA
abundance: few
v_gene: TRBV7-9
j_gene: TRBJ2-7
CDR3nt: TGTGCCAGCCGCCCACAGGGCTCCTACGAGCAGTACTTC
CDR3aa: CASRPQGSYEQYF

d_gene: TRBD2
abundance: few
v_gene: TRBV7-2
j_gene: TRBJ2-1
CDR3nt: TGTGCCAGCAGCCGGCTAGCGGGCTCCTACAATGAGCAGTTCTTC
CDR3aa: CASSRLAGSYNEQFF

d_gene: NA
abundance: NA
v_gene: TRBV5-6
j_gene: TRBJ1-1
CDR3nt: TGTGCCAGCAGCTTGGAGTGTGTCGGAGCTTTCTTT
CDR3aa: CASSLECVGAFF

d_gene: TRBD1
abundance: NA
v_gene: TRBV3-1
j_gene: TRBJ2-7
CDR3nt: TGTGCCAGCAGCCAAGTTCCGTTGTGGACAGGGTATTCCGAGCAGTACTTC
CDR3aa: CASSQVPLWTGYSEQYF

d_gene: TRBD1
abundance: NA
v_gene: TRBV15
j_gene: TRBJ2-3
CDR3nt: TGTGCCACCAGCAGAGGGACAGGGACGACAGATACGCAGTATTTT
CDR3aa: CATSRGTGTTDTQYF

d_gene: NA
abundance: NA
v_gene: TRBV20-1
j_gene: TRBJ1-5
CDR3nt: TGCAGTGCCAACAAGATGCGGAGCAATCAGCCCCAGCATTTT
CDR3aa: CSANKMRSNQPQHF

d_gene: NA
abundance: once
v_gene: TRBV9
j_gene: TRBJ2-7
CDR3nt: TGTGCCAGCAGCGTGGCAGGGGCACCCTACGAGCAGTACTTC
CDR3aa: CASSVAGAPYEQYF

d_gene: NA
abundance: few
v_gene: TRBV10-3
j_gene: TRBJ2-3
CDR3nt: TGTGCCATCAGTCTGGGGGACACAGATACGCAGTATTTT
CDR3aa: CAISLGDTDTQYF

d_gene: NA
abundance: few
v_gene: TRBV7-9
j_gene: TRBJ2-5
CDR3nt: TGTGCCAGCAGCAACGCCGGGACCCAGTACTTC
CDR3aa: CASSNAGTQYF

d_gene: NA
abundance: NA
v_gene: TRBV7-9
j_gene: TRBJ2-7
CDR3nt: TGTGCCAGCAGATACGCGGGGAACCACGAGCAGTACTTC
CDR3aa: CASRYAGNHEQYF

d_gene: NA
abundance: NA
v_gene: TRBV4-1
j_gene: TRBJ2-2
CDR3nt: TGCGCCAGCAGCCCGAGGGCCCACACCGGGGAGCTGTTTTTT
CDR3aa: CASSPRAHTGELFF

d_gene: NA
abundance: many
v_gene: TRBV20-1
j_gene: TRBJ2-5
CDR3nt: TGCAGTGCTGGTCGAACAGGGCTGGAGACCCAGTACTTC
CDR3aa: CSAGRTGLETQYF

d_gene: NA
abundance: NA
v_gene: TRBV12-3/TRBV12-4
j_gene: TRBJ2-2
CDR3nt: TGTGCCAGCAGTTTTGAGGTCACCGGGGAGCTGTTTTTT
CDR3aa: CASSFEVTGELFF

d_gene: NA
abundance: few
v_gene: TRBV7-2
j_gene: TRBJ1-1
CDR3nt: TGTGCCAGCCCCCTACCAGTAGGGATGAACACTGAAGCTTTCTTT
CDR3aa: CASPLPVGMNTEAFF

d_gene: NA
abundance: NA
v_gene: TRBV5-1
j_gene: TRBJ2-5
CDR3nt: TGCGCCAGCAGCTTGCGGGCAGGTTACCAAGAGACCCAGTACTTC
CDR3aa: CASSLRAGYQETQYF

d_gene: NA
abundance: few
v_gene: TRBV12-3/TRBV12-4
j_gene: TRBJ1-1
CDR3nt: TGTGCCAGCAGTTTCAGGTGGGGGGTGAACACTGAAGCTTTCTTT
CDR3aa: CASSFRWGVNTEAFF

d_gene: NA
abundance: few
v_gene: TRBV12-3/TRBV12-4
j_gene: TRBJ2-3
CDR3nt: TGTGCCAGCAGTTTACCCGGACCTAGCACAGATACGCAGTATTTT
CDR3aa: CASSLPGPSTDTQYF